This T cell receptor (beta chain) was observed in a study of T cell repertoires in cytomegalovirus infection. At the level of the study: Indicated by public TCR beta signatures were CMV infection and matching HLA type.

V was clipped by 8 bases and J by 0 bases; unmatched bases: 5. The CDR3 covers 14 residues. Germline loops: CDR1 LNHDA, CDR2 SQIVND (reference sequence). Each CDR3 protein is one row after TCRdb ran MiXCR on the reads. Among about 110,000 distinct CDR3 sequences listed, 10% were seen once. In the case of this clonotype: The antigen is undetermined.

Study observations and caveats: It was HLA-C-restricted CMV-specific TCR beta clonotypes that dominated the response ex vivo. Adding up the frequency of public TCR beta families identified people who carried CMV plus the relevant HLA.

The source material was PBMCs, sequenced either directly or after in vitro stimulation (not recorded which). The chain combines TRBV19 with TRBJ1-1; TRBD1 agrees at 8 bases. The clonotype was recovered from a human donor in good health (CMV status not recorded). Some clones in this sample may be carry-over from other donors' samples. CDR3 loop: CASSLDRVNTEAFF. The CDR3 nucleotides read TGTGCCAGTTCCTTGGACAGGGTGAACACTGAAGCTTTCTTT.